Listed here are 20 T cell receptor beta chains from one sample, sequenced in a study of metastatic and nonmetastatic thyroid tumors (dated by TCRdb to about 2020). None of the patients had been given any treatment before thyroid surgery. Library preparation was by PCR. Sequencing instrument: Illumina HiSeq 4000. TCRdb's own reprocessing of the public reads used fastp at Q25 and MiXCR and kept productive beta chains. This sample lists 8,000 to 9,000 clones; 20% to 30% were detected once. The ten largest make up under 30% of the sample. What was sequenced was tumor tissue. Every receptor here comes from a female donor with papillary thyroid cancer or a benign thyroid nodule (not recorded which). Some clones in this sample may be carry-over from other donors' samples.

The chain employs TRBV28 and TRBJ1-5; D is undetermined. The V and J ends lost 2 bases and 11 bases respectively, with 16 bases between them. Per germline, CDR1 MDHEN and CDR2 SYDVKM. This CDR3 spans 14 amino acids. Here the CDR3 reads CASSLERRARSQHF. The CDR3 DNA follows: TGTGCCAGCAGTTTAGAGCGGAGGGCAAGGTCCCAGCATTTT. The whole variable domain, remainder taken from reference TRBV28 and TRBJ1-5, is DVKVTQSSRYLVKRTGEKVFLECVQDMDHENMFWYRQDPGLGLRLIYFSYDVKMKEKGDIPEGYSVSREKKERFSLILESASTNQTSMYLCASSLERRARSQHFGDGTRLSIL.

V usage is TRBV28 and J usage is TRBJ2-3; D gene unclear. The CDR3 has 14 amino acids. From germline, CDR1 is MDHEN and CDR2 SYDVKM. V lost 3 bases, J lost 3 bases, and 10 bases lay in between. This chain's CDR3 is CASSFPPLTDTQYF. CDR3 DNA sequence: TGTGCCAGCAGTTTTCCGCCTTTAACAGATACGCAGTATTTT.

The sample holds many counts of this clone. The CDR3 protein is CSARLGEKVTEAFF. In nucleotides, the CDR3 is TGCAGTGCTAGATTGGGGGAGAAGGTCACTGAAGCTTTCTTT. The rearrangement uses TRBV20-1 and TRBJ1-1; possibly TRBD1 for D (5 bases). V was pared by 2 bases and J by 4 bases, with 14 bases between. CDR3 size: 14 residues. Germline CDR1 DFQATT, CDR2 SNEGSKA (reference sequence).

This clone was observed many times. The rearrangement links TRBV4-1 to TRBJ2-1; D uncertain. The V and J ends lost 4 bases and 6 bases respectively, with 4 bases between them. This CDR3 is built from 11 residues. CDR1 is MGHRA, CDR2 YSYEKL, per germline. This chain's CDR3 is CASSRGNEQFF. CDR3 DNA: TGCGCCAGCAGCCGCGGCAATGAGCAGTTCTTC.

Relative to its sample, this clone is medium-sized. The J gene is TRBJ1-4, the V gene TRBV6-1; no reliable D call. Per the germline V gene, CDR1 is MNHNS and CDR2 is SASEGT. The CDR3 is 14 amino acids. Trimming cost V 2 bases and J 3 bases, with 7 bases left between them. The CDR3 loop is CASSERPANEKLFF. The CDR3 nucleotides are TGTGCCAGCAGTGAACGTCCAGCTAATGAAAAACTGTTTTTT.

In this sample, this clone is medium-sized. V gene TRBV6-1 combines with J gene TRBJ2-3, with 8 bases matching TRBD2. The CDR3 is made up of 14 amino acids. Germline-derived CDR1 and CDR2 are MNHNS and SASEGT. With V trimmed by 6 bases and J by 1 base, 3 bases remained unmatched. This chain's CDR3 is CASRSGSGTDTQYF. CDR3 nucleotide sequence: TGTGCCAGCAGGAGCGGGAGTGGCACAGATACGCAGTATTTT.

This clone was seen many times. The chain combines TRBV20-1 with TRBJ2-5, with D perhaps matching TRBD1 (7 bases). This CDR3 spans 15 amino acids. Germline V CDR1 and CDR2: DFQATT, SNEGSKA (reference sequence). The V end lost 6 bases, the J end lost 3 bases, and 20 bases lay between the germline ends. The CDR3 coding sequence is TGCAGTGCCCGCGCCTGGACAGGAGGGAAAGAGACCCAGTACTTC. Protein product: CSARAWTGGKETQYF.

The count of this clone is one. The chain combines TRBV7-6 with TRBJ2-1, with D perhaps matching TRBD1 (5 bases). Trimming left V 3 bases short and J 1 base short, with 7 bases between. The CDR3 is made up of 14 amino acids. Germline CDR1 SGHVS, CDR2 FNYEAQ. The DNA for the CDR3 is TGTGCCAGCAGCTTGGCAGGGTCCTACAATGAGCAGTTCTTC. It codes for CASSLAGSYNEQFF.

In this sample, this clone is medium-sized. The rearrangement uses TRBV6-1 and TRBJ1-2, with D uncertain. Germline CDR1 MNHNS, CDR2 SASEGT. V was pared by 5 bases and J by 4 bases, with 11 bases between. CDR3 length: 13 residues. This chain's CDR3 is CASSITAAYGYTF. In DNA, the CDR3 is TGTGCCAGCAGTATTACAGCGGCCTATGGCTACACCTTC.

In its sample, this clone was seen many times. The rearrangement uses TRBV29-1 and TRBJ1-2, with a possible D match to TRBD1 (5 bases). Trimming took 3 bases from V and 4 from J, leaving 12 bases between them. Per germline, CDR1 SQVTM and CDR2 ANQGSEA. This CDR3 region has 13 residues. Here the CDR3 DNA reads TGCAGCGTTGAGGGTGGCAGGGCCTATGGCTACACCTTC. Protein: CSVEGGRAYGYTF.

The CDR3 nucleotides are TGTGCCAGCAGCGTAGGGGGGACAGTGAATTCACCCCTCCACTTT. This sequence encodes CASSVGGTVNSPLHF. The V gene is TRBV9, the J gene TRBJ1-6, with 7 bases identical to TRBD1. The CDR3 has 15 residues. The germline V gene encodes CDR1 SGDLS and CDR2 YYNGEE. J lost 7 bases, V lost 0 bases, and 4 bases had no gene match.

In regard to this clone: With a much larger clone just one base away, this may be a read error. The chain recombines TRBV7-2 with TRBJ1-5; no clear D gene. The CDR3 runs to 17 residues. Germline lookup yields CDR1 SGHTA and CDR2 FQGNSA. CDR3 region: CASGLSPQKTPDQPQHF. The CDR3 nucleotides are TGTGCCAGCGGCTTGAGCCCTCAAAAAACCCCCGATCAGCCCCAGCATTTT.

The table lists this clone with many counts. The chain uses TRBV11-1 and TRBJ1-1, with 8 bases that match TRBD1. Per the germline V gene, CDR1 is SGHAT and CDR2 is FQDESV (reference sequence). This CDR3 has 18 residues. Losses at the gene ends were 0 bases for V and 5 bases for J; bases not matched to a gene: 14. The CDR3, as DNA: TGTGCCAGCAGCTTAGCGCTAGTACAGGGGGAACGAGGAACTGAAGCTTTCTTT. Protein: CASSLALVQGERGTEAFF.

The gene calls are TRBV20-1 and TRBJ1-2; 10 bases line up with TRBD1. The CDR3 is 13 amino acids. V was clipped by 1 base and J by 8 bases; unmatched bases: 4. Looked up from germline, CDR1 is DFQATT and CDR2 is SNEGSKA (reference sequence). The CDR3 bases are TGCAGTGCTAGAGCTGGACAGGGGGAAGGCTACACCTTC. It encodes CSARAGQGEGYTF.

This clone turned up a few times. V and J are TRBV6-1 and TRBJ2-7; 8 nucleotides align to TRBD1. This CDR3 has 15 residues. V gave up 5 bases and J gave up 0 bases; unmatched junction bases: 6. Germline CDR1 is MNHNS and CDR2 is SASEGT. The CDR3 is CASSQGQGSSYEQYF. CDR3 nucleotide sequence: TGTGCCAGCAGTCAAGGACAGGGCAGCTCCTACGAGCAGTACTTC.

In this sample, this clone turned up many times. V usage is TRBV9 and J usage is TRBJ2-7; 8 bases are shared with TRBD2. This CDR3 region has 16 residues. Germline V gene data show CDR1 as SGDLS and CDR2 as YYNGEE. Losses at the gene ends were 4 bases for V and 0 bases for J; bases not matched to a gene: 9. The CDR3 nucleotides read TGTGCCAGCAGCCCCGGGGGGGGCTCGAGCTCCTACGAGCAGTACTTC. Translated, it gives CASSPGGGSSSYEQYF.

J is TRBJ1-2 and V is TRBV5-8, with D hard to call. Germline CDR1 SGHTS, CDR2 YDEGEE. The V gene lost 0 bases and the J gene lost 7 bases, with 10 bases spanning the gap. This CDR3 is built from 13 residues. CDR3 nucleotide sequence: TGTGCCAGCAGCTTGGAGGCAGCAACTGGCTACACCTTC. Its translation: CASSLEAATGYTF. Variable domain in full (rest from reference TRBV5-8 and TRBJ1-2): EAGVTQSPTHLIKTRGQQATLRCSPISGHTSVYWYQQALGLGLQFLLWYDEGEERNRGNFPPRFSGRQFPNYSSELNVNALELEDSALYLCASSLEAATGYTFGSGTRLTVV.

This clone has more than one count but fewer than ten. The chain has TRBV27 and TRBJ1-6; 8 bases are shared with TRBD1. The V gene end was trimmed by 5 bases and the J gene end by 10 bases; junction bases not matched to a gene: 10. The CDR3 has 15 residues. Germline CDR1 MNHEY, CDR2 SMNVEV (reference sequence). CDR3 loop: CASSPSTGAVSPLHF. The CDR3, as DNA: TGTGCCAGCAGTCCATCGACAGGGGCGGTATCACCCCTCCACTTT.

V usage is TRBV11-2 and J usage is TRBJ2-3; 13 bases align to TRBD2. In germline, CDR1 is SGHAT, CDR2 FQNNGV. V was pared by 7 bases and J by 0 bases, with 10 bases of the junction left unmatched. The CDR3 totals 18 residues. The DNA for the CDR3 is TGTGCCAGCACCCCTAGGGGACTAGCGGGGTTTAGCACAGATACGCAGTATTTT. This sequence encodes CASTPRGLAGFSTDTQYF.

In nucleotides, the CDR3 is TGTGCCAGCAGCTTAGCATGGACAGGGGGAGAGACCCAGTACTTC. Translated, it gives CASSLAWTGGETQYF. The V call is TRBV7-8, the J call TRBJ2-5; 10 bases agree with TRBD1. Unmatched junction bases numbered 2, after V lost 0 bases and J lost 4 bases. The CDR3 loop spans 15 amino acids. Per germline, CDR1 SGHVS and CDR2 FQNEAQ. Complete variable domain (other parts from reference TRBV7-8 and TRBJ2-5): GAGVSQSPRYKVAKRGQDVALRCDPISGHVSLFWYQQALGQGPEFLTYFQNEAQLDKSGLPSDRFFAERPEGSVSTLKIQRTQQEDSAVYLCASSLAWTGGETQYFGPGTRLLVL.